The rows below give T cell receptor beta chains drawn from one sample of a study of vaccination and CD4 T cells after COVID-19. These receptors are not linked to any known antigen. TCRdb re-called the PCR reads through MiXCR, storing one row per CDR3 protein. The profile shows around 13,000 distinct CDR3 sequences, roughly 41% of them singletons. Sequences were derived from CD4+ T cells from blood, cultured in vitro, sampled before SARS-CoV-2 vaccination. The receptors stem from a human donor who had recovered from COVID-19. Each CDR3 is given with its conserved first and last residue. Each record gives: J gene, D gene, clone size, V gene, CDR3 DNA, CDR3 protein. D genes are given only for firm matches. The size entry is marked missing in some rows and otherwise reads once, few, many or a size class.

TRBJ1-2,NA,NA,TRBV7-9,TGTGCCAGCAGCACCCTCGGCAGGGAAGATAGCTATGGCTACACCTTC,CASSTLGREDSYGYTF
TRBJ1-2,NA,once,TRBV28,TGTGCCAGCAGTTTCCCAATACCGACTGGAAACTATGGCTACACCTTC,CASSFPIPTGNYGYTF
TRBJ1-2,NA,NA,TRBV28,TGTGCCAGCAGTTCCCCGCCAACAGGGTTCTATGGCTACACCTTC,CASSSPPTGFYGYTF
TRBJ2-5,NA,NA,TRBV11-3,TGTGCCAGCAGCCAAACACAAGAGACCCAGTACTTC,CASSQTQETQYF
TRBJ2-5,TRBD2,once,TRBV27,TGTGCCAGCCGTACGGCGGCTAGCGGGAGAAAAGAGACCCAGTACTTC,CASRTAASGRKETQYF
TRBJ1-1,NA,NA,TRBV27,TGTGCCAGCAGCGACAGTTCTGAAGCTTTCTTT,CASSDSSEAFF
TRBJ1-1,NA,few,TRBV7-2,TGTGCCAGCAGCTTTCGGGGGGGGACTGAAGCTTTCTTT,CASSFRGGTEAFF
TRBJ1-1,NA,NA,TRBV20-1,TGCAGTGCTAGGGGCAGGTTGAACACTGAAGCTTTCTTT,CSARGRLNTEAFF
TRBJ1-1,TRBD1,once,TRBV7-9,TGTGCCAGCAGTTGCTCTGACAGGGGGCGTCCTGAAGCTTTCTTT,CASSCSDRGRPEAFF
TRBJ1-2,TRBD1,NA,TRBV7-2,TGTGCCAGCAGCAACCCAAACAGGGGGCTCAACTATGGCTACACCTTC,CASSNPNRGLNYGYTF
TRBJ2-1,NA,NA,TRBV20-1,TGCAGTGCCGGAACTGAGGCAGGGCGAGATGAGCAGTTCTTC,CSAGTEAGRDEQFF
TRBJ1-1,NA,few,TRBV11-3,TGTGCCAGCAGCTTGCAGGGGCACACTGAAGCTTTCTTT,CASSLQGHTEAFF
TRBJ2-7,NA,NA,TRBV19,TGTGCCAGTAGTACCCGGGACAACGGACCCTACGAGCAGTACTTC,CASSTRDNGPYEQYF
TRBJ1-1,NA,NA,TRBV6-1,TGTGCCAACCGACTTACCGAAGGGGGTGAAGCTTTCTTT,CANRLTEGGEAFF
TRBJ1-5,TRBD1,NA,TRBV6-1,TGTGCCAGCAGACAGGGGGCTCAGCCCCAGCATTTT,CASRQGAQPQHF
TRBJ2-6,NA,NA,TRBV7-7,TGTGCCAGCAGCTTATGGGGCTCCGGGGTCAACGTCCTGACTTTC,CASSLWGSGVNVLTF
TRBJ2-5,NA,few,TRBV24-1,TGTGCCACCATTGGGCAAAACGGACGGAGTGGGGAGACCCAGTACTTC,CATIGQNGRSGETQYF
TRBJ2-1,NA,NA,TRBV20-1,TGCAGTGCACAGACGGCCGGGGCTGATGAGCAGTTCTTC,CSAQTAGADEQFF
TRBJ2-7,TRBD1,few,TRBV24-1,TGTGCCACCAGTCACAGGGGTTCCTACGAGCAGTACTTC,CATSHRGSYEQYF
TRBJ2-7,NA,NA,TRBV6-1,TGTGCCAGTTTCGCATCTGCCTACGAGCAGTACTTC,CASFASAYEQYF
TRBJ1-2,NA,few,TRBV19,TGTGCCAGTAGTATCGGGGCGAATGGCTACACCTTC,CASSIGANGYTF
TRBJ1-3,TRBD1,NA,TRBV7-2,TGTGCCAGCAGCCCCGGAGCCGGACAGGGAGCTGGAAACACCATATATTTT,CASSPGAGQGAGNTIYF
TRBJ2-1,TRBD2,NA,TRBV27,TGTGCCAGCAGCCGGACTAGCGGGAGTACAAAGTCGAATGAGCAGTTCTTC,CASSRTSGSTKSNEQFF
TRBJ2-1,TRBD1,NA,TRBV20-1,TGCAGTGCTAGCCGGGACAGGTTAAATGAGCAGTTCTTC,CSASRDRLNEQFF
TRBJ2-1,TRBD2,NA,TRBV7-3,TGTGCCAGCAGCTTAGACAGGACTAGCGGGGGGAACAATGAGCAGTTCTTC,CASSLDRTSGGNNEQFF
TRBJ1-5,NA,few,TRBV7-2,TGTGCCAGCGGACCGAACAGGGAGAATCAGCCCCAGCATTTT,CASGPNRENQPQHF
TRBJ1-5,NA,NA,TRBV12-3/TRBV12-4,TGTGCCACCTCTGCCGGGGGAGGCAATCAGCCCCAGCATTTT,CATSAGGGNQPQHF
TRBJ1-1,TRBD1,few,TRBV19,TGTGCCAGTAGTCCCCGGGACAGCGGTGAAGCTTTCTTT,CASSPRDSGEAFF
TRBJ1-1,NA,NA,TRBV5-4,TGTGCCAGCAGCCTCTATGGCCAGCTTGGCACTGAAGCTTTCTTT,CASSLYGQLGTEAFF
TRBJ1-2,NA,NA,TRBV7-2,TGTGCCAGCAGCTTAGCCAGGGTGCCTTCTAACTATGGCTACACCTTC,CASSLARVPSNYGYTF
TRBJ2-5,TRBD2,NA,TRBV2,TGTGCCAGCATACCCTCCAAGGGGCGGGGGGGCCTGGAGACCCAGTACTTC,CASIPSKGRGGLETQYF
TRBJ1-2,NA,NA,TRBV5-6,TGTGCCAGCAGCCAGCCACCCCGGGACACCTATGGCTACACCTTC,CASSQPPRDTYGYTF
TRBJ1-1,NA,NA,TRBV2,TGTGCCAGCAGTGAATTACAGATGAACACTGAAGCTTTCTTT,CASSELQMNTEAFF
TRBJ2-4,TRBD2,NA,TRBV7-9,TGTGCCAGCAGCCTCCCGTGGGGAGCGGGGGACTCCTTAGCCAAAAACATTCAGTACTTC,CASSLPWGAGDSLAKNIQYF
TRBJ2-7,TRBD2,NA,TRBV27,TGTGCCAGCAGTTTATCTTTTCGTAGCGGGGGGACTAACGGCTACGAGCAGTACTTC,CASSLSFRSGGTNGYEQYF
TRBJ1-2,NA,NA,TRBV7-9,TGTGCCAGCAGCTTAGAACGAGGGTCTTTTGGCTACACCTTC,CASSLERGSFGYTF
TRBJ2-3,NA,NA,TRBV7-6,TGTGCCAGCAGCTTAAGGCCGCCAGGGACAACAGATACGCAGTATTTT,CASSLRPPGTTDTQYF
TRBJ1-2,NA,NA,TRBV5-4,TGTGCCAGCAGCTCACCGACGGGACGGGGTGGCTACACCTTC,CASSSPTGRGGYTF
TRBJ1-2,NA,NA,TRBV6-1,TGTGCCAGCAGAGAGGGACGGCGAAACTATGGCTACACCTTC,CASREGRRNYGYTF
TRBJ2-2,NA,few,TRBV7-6,TGTGCCAGCTGGGGCACCGCGAACACCGGGGAGCTGTTTTTT,CASWGTANTGELFF
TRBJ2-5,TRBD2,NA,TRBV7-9,TGTGCCAGCAGCCATTTCCGGACTAGCGGGAGTAAGGAGACCCAGTACTTC,CASSHFRTSGSKETQYF
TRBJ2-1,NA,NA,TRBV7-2,TGTGCCAGCAGCTATAGTGGGGACCCGACCTACAATGAGCAGTTCTTC,CASSYSGDPTYNEQFF
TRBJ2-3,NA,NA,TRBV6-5,TGTGCCAGCAGATACCAAATTAGCACAGATACGCAGTATTTT,CASRYQISTDTQYF
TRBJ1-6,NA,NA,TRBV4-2,TGTGCCAGCAGCCAGTGGGGCCTTCCACTTAATTCACCCCTCCACTTT,CASSQWGLPLNSPLHF
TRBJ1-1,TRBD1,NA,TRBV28,TGTGCCAGCAGTCTAACAGGGGCTGGGGAGTTCTTT,CASSLTGAGEFF
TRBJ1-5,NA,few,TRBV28,TGTGCCAGCAGGGATTGGGGGGAACGTAGCAATCAGCCCCAGCATTTT,CASRDWGERSNQPQHF
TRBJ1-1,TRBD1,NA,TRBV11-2,TGTGCCAGCAGCTCCCCGGGACAGTTTGAAGCTTTCTTT,CASSSPGQFEAFF
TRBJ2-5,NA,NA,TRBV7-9,TGTGCCAGCAGCCCAGGACCCCCTGGAGAGACCCAGTACTTC,CASSPGPPGETQYF
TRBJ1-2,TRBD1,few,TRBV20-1,TGCAGTGCTAGAGATTGGGGGACAGGGAATAACTATGGCTACACCTTC,CSARDWGTGNNYGYTF
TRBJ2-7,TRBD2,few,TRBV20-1,TGCAGTGCTGAGGGACTAGCGGGCAAAAGCATCTACGAGCAGTACTTC,CSAEGLAGKSIYEQYF
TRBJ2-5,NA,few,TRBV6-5,TGTGCCAGCAGTTATCACTCCCGATCCGGGGAGACCCAGTACTTC,CASSYHSRSGETQYF
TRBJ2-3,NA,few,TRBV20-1,TGCAGTGGCGGCGGCGGAGACACAGATACGCAGTATTTT,CSGGGGDTDTQYF
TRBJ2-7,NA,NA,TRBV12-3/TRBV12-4,TGTGCCAGCAGTTTAACCGGGGGTATGACCTACGAGCAGTACTTC,CASSLTGGMTYEQYF
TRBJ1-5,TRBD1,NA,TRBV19,TGTGCCAGTAGTATCGACCGAGGGGGCGGCAATCAGCCCCAGCATTTT,CASSIDRGGGNQPQHF
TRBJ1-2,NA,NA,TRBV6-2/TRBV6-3,TGTGCCAGCAGTTCCGGGACTGTCGATGGCCACACCTTC,CASSSGTVDGHTF
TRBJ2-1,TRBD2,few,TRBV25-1,TGTGCCAGCAGGCTAGCGGACAATGAGCAGTTCTTC,CASRLADNEQFF
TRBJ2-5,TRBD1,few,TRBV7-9,TGTGCCAGCAGCTTAGGTTCCGGGACAGAAGAGACCCAGTACTTC,CASSLGSGTEETQYF